These T cell receptor beta chains were read from a single sample in a study of lymphopenia after photon versus proton radiotherapy. The assay was immunoSEQ multiplex PCR, and TCRdb's table has in-frame clones only and misses some. This table has 70,000 to 95,000 clones, 65% to 85% appearing once. Source: peripheral blood, taken from a patient treated with proton-based radiotherapy. These receptors originate from a man in his sixties with pancreatic cancer. The CDR3 runs from the conserved cysteine through the conserved F or W.

v_gene,j_gene,CDR3aa
TRBV28,TRBJ1-5,CASSFGGSGNQPQHF
TRBV9,TRBJ2-6,CASSVLTSGANVLTF
TRBV6-5,TRBJ1-3,CASSNRGPGNTIYF
TRBV7-8,TRBJ2-1,CASSLRDWTQNSYNEQFF
TRBV5-1,TRBJ1-4,CASSLGDNEKLFF
TRBV11-2,TRBJ2-1,CASSRKPGLAFNEQFF
TRBV6-5,TRBJ2-7,CASSPRIQREYEQYF
TRBV7-9,TRBJ2-5,CASSSIQGAQYF
TRBV6-1,TRBJ1-3,CASSETREFSGNTIYF
TRBV4-2,TRBJ1-2,CASSQDLMVSNYGYTF
TRBV11-2,TRBJ2-7,CASSLSVVNYEQYF
TRBV7-9,TRBJ2-5,CASSLAWEAQYF
TRBV7-9,TRBJ2-1,CASSRNLGVVGNEQFF
TRBV10-3,TRBJ2-2,CAISPGLIGPGELFF
TRBV6-1,TRBJ1-5,CASSEGTPYQPQHF
TRBV29-1,TRBJ1-2,CSVEGTAVNGYTF
TRBV7-8,TRBJ1-1,CASSPRTGPLNTEAFF
TRBV5-1,TRBJ2-7,CASSPNAGDSSYEQYF
TRBV4-1,TRBJ1-1,CASSRIQDRATEAFF
TRBV7-8,TRBJ2-7,CASSLGGQGYEQYF
TRBV2,TRBJ2-2,CASSGGRSGELFF
TRBV28,TRBJ1-4,CASIKPGHRTEKLFF
TRBV7-2,TRBJ2-1,CASSRGPAREGPAVKQFF
TRBV30,TRBJ2-5,CAWSLTGALQETQYF
TRBV28,TRBJ1-1,CASSTYTEAFF
TRBV5-1,TRBJ1-1,CASSLAAGQNTEAFF
TRBV19,TRBJ2-1,CASSPGLAGDNEQFF
TRBV14,TRBJ2-1,CASSHYNNEQFF
TRBV6-6,TRBJ2-7,CATRDSSTYEQYF
TRBV5-1,TRBJ1-3,CASSSDGQIISGNTIYF
TRBV6-1,TRBJ2-7,CASSDAYEQYF
TRBV19,TRBJ2-7,CASSPRDRGFIHEQYF
TRBV9,TRBJ2-5,CASSGTAGEQETQYF
TRBV9,TRBJ1-1,CASSVVVGNTEAFF
TRBV18,TRBJ2-3,CASSDLAGGFQDTQYF
TRBV7-2,TRBJ2-5,CASSSYNKETQYF
TRBV4-1,TRBJ2-7,CASSQATSGRFYEQYF
TRBV6-5,TRBJ1-2,CASSPDRATNYGYTF
TRBV18,TRBJ2-7,CASSPPGRAHEQYF
TRBV5-5,TRBJ2-3,CASSQGTGGVRSDTQYF
TRBV7-2,TRBJ1-2,CASSLAGSGTGGYTF
TRBV28,TRBJ2-3,CASRPSGGVTDTQYF
TRBV2,TRBJ1-1,CASSSTTVNTEAFF
TRBV27,TRBJ2-5,CATRRGSGTETQYF
TRBV14,TRBJ2-7,CASSQVPASGQYF
TRBV9,TRBJ2-6,CASSGPQSSGANVLTF
TRBV28,TRBJ2-3,CASSSRGTDTQYF